The count of the clone carrying this T cell receptor (beta chain) is one. The data were obtained in a study of blood T cell repertoires in COVID-19. Study as a whole: The analysed material was cDNA or gDNA that came from T cells, B-cell-depleted T cells, or PBMCs.

As processed by the authors: It was from reference gene primer amplification that nucleated cell counts were estimated. TCRdb's copy holds only in-frame clones and misses some; the assay was immunoSEQ multiplex PCR. V, J and clone size are taken as reported in that table, and D and trimming were inferred from the DNA itself. The sample records 130,000 to 150,000 clones, approximately 84% being singletons. The CDR3 has 17 residues. The germline V gene encodes CDR1 SGHVS and CDR2 FNYEAQ. V dropped 5 bases and J dropped 1; count of bases not matched to a gene: 6. This clonotype originated in a human donor with acute or convalescent COVID-19. The donor label of this sample is uncertain. The sequencing input was peripheral blood. V usage is TRBV7-6 and J usage is TRBJ1-6, with 9 bases matching TRBD1. The CDR3 region has the DNA TGTGCCAGCAGCGCTGGGACAGGGAGATCCTATAATTCACCCCTCCACTTT. Residues: CASSAGTGRSYNSPLHF.